The clone carrying this T cell receptor beta chain was recorded a few times. Antigen: not known. The use of a sample-barcoded 5' primer and a J-beta primer mix characterized a second PCR of roughly 6 to 11 cycles. From the 5' RACE reads, TCRdb called clonotypes with MiXCR, one entry per CDR3 protein. The sample includes roughly 800,000 distinct CDR3 sequences, 25% to 30% of them seen just once. The data stem from a study of blood T cells in healthy people across ages. Study results and limitations: Unsorted PBMCs ruled out conclusive naive versus antigen-experienced comparison.

Every sample had a minimum of 6 million PBMCs isolated. CDR1 and CDR2 (germline): DFQATT, SNEGSKA (reference sequence). This CDR3 contains 17 residues. The V end lost 4 bases, the J end lost 3 bases, and 25 bases lay between the germline ends. The same specimen was also included in a second study, on T cells of mothers and their children. That work states: A few healthy Caucasian mothers, along with their six children, were the donors. The study found slightly higher but non-significant overlap in related versus unrelated mother-child pairs.

The J gene is TRBJ2-7, the V gene TRBV20-1; perhaps TRBD1 as D (6 bases). Sequencing input: blood. The TCR sequence derives from a boy younger than 18 in good health. CDR3 amino acids: CSATRQVLGGIGYEQYF. The DNA for the CDR3 is TGCAGTGCTACGAGGCAGGTTTTAGGGGGAATAGGCTACGAGCAGTACTTC.